A selection of T cell receptor beta chains follows, all from one sample in a study of blood T cells in healthy people across ages. TCRdb reprocessed the 5' RACE reads via MiXCR and lists one record per CDR3 protein. The repertoire holds about 770,000 distinct CDR3 sequences, around two fifths seen once, with 15% to 25% in the top ten. Material: blood. Receptors originate from a man aged 60-69 years in good health. Each CDR3 is given with its conserved first and last residue. D genes are given only for firm matches. Clone size is given for some rows only: seen once, a few or many times, or a class if the clone is expanded.

>.|.|15|TRBV11-3|TRBJ2-1
TGTGCCAGCAGCTTAAGACTAGAATCCTACAATGAGCAGTTCTTC
CASSLRLESYNEQFF
>.|.|13|TRBV20-1|TRBJ2-2
TGCAGTGCTAGGGCAGGGGCGACCGGGGAGCTGTTTTTT
CSARAGATGELFF
>TRBD2|many|17|TRBV15|TRBJ2-5
TGTGCCACCAGCCTTCCGGGACTAGCGGGGGGAGAAGAGACCCAGTACTTC
CATSLPGLAGGEETQYF
>TRBD1|.|13|TRBV2|TRBJ1-2
TGTGCCAGCAGTGAGACAGGGATCTATGGCTACACCTTC
CASSETGIYGYTF
>.|few|14|TRBV7-2|TRBJ2-7
TGTGCCAGCAGCTTTGAGCCAGGGAAGTACGAGCAGTACTTC
CASSFEPGKYEQYF
>TRBD1|.|15|TRBV6-5|TRBJ2-7
TGTGCCAGCAGACCGGACAGGGGAGGGTTCTACGAGCAGTACTTC
CASRPDRGGFYEQYF
>TRBD2|.|13|TRBV20-1|TRBJ2-5
TGCAGTGCTGTGGGACTAGCGGGGGAGACCCAGTACTTC
CSAVGLAGETQYF
>.|few|15|TRBV20-1|TRBJ2-1
TGCAGTGCTATTCGAGGGGGGGCGGTCTACAATGAGCAGTTCTTC
CSAIRGGAVYNEQFF
>.|.|16|TRBV6-2/TRBV6-3|TRBJ1-4
TGTGCCAGCAGTTGGAGCAGGGGCGCGACTAATGAAAAACTGTTTTTT
CASSWSRGATNEKLFF
>TRBD1|.|14|TRBV5-4|TRBJ2-7
TGTGCCGTTGGAGGCCGGGACAGGGGTTCCGAGCAGTACTTC
CAVGGRDRGSEQYF
>.|few|13|TRBV9|TRBJ2-1
TGTGCCAGCAGCGCAGTTTTTGAGGCCGAGCAGTTCTTC
CASSAVFEAEQFF
>TRBD1|few|16|TRBV5-1|TRBJ1-2
TGCGCCAGCAGCCCTATGCCCGGACAGGTGACCTATGGCTACACCTTC
CASSPMPGQVTYGYTF
>TRBD1|many|15|TRBV29-1|TRBJ2-7
TGCAGCGCCCGAACGGGGACAGGATCGACCTACGAGCAGTACTTC
CSARTGTGSTYEQYF
>.|few|16|TRBV7-8|TRBJ2-1
TGTGCCAGCAGCTTAGAGACAACCCCCCTCTACAATGAGCAGTTCTTC
CASSLETTPLYNEQFF
>.|.|16|TRBV2|TRBJ2-1
TGTGCCAGCAGTGATAGTGGGGGCGGGTCCTACAATGAGCAGTTCTTC
CASSDSGGGSYNEQFF
>TRBD1|few|17|TRBV18|TRBJ2-3
TGTGCCAGCTCACCACCGCGTACAGGGGGCCCCACAGATACGCAGTATTTT
CASSPPRTGGPTDTQYF
>.|.|15|TRBV6-6|TRBJ1-6
TGTGCCAGCAGACAGGGAGAGTCCTATAATTCAGCCCTCCACTTT
CASRQGESYNSALHF
>.|.|12|TRBV5-8|TRBJ1-2
TGTGCCAGCAACCGGGACTTCTATGGCTACACCTTC
CASNRDFYGYTF
>.|few|15|TRBV5-1|TRBJ2-5
TGCGCCAGCAGCTTGGATCCGATCCAGTCAATGACCCAGTACTTC
CASSLDPIQSMTQYF
>.|.|16|TRBV4-3|TRBJ1-1
TGCGCCAGCAGCCAAGGATATAAGGGTATGAACACTGAAGCTTTCTTT
CASSQGYKGMNTEAFF
>TRBD2|many|15|TRBV6-6|TRBJ2-1
TGTGCCAGCAACCCCCTAGCGGGGGGTACCAATGAGCAGTTCTTC
CASNPLAGGTNEQFF
>TRBD1|.|16|TRBV12-3/TRBV12-4|TRBJ2-7
TGTGCCAGCAGCTTAGGGGGACAGGGGGTCCGGGAGACCCGGTACTTC
CASSLGGQGVRETRYF
>TRBD1|.|18|TRBV30|TRBJ2-4
TGTGCCTGGAGTGCTCTCCGGCATGAGGGACAGCCAAAAAACATTCAGTACTTC
CAWSALRHEGQPKNIQYF
>.|.|14|TRBV5-1|TRBJ1-6
TGCGCCAGCAGCCGGGGGAATGGGAATTCACCCCTCCACTTT
CASSRGNGNSPLHF
>TRBD2|.|17|TRBV20-1|TRBJ2-2
TGCAGTGCCACGGGACTAGCGGGGGGAGGGAGCACCGGGGAGCTGTTTTTT
CSATGLAGGGSTGELFF
>.|.|12|TRBV5-6|TRBJ2-7
TGTGCCAGCAGCTTAACAGAGGAAGAGCAGTACTTC
CASSLTEEEQYF
>TRBD1|.|14|TRBV9|TRBJ1-2
TGTGCCAGCAGCGGCAGACAGGGGTTATATGGCTACACCTTC
CASSGRQGLYGYTF
>.|.|17|TRBV5-6|TRBJ2-2
TGTGTCAGCAGCTCCACGTCCGGGACTGCGAACACCGGGGAGCTGTTTTTT
CVSSSTSGTANTGELFF
>.|.|12|TRBV3-1|TRBJ2-1
TGTGCCAGCAGCCAAGTGTCCAGGGAGCAGTTCTTC
CASSQVSREQFF
>.|.|15|TRBV11-3|TRBJ2-5
TGTGCCAGCAGCTTAGATCTTTCCGGGGGCAATGAGCAGTACTTC
CASSLDLSGGNEQYF
>.|.|17|TRBV28|TRBJ1-5
TGTGCCAGCAGTTTCTTAACGACGGGGACTGACAATCAGCCCCAGCATTTT
CASSFLTTGTDNQPQHF
>TRBD1|.|15|TRBV4-3|TRBJ1-2
TGCGCCAGCAGCCGAGCGGGACAGTTTAACTATGGCTACACCTTC
CASSRAGQFNYGYTF
>.|few|12|TRBV6-6|TRBJ2-5
TGTGCCAGCAGTAGGGGGGGAGAGACCCAGTACTTC
CASSRGGETQYF
>.|.|15|TRBV7-2|TRBJ2-5
TGTGCCAGCAGCTTAATCGGGACTTACAAAGAGACCCAGTACTTC
CASSLIGTYKETQYF
>.|many|12|TRBV7-9|TRBJ1-2
TGTGCCAGCAGCCGAGACTACTATGGCTACACCTTC
CASSRDYYGYTF
>TRBD1|.|16|TRBV20-1|TRBJ2-7
TGCAGTGCTAGTTCTAGACAGGGTCACCTTCCCTACGAGCAGTACTTC
CSASSRQGHLPYEQYF
>.|once|15|TRBV6-1|TRBJ2-4
TGTGCCAGCAGCTCCATCCGGGGGGCCAAAAACATTCAGTACTTC
CASSSIRGAKNIQYF
>TRBD1|few|16|TRBV6-1|TRBJ2-7
TGTGCCAGCAGGAAGATAGTACTACAGGGGGCCTACGAGCAGTACTTC
CASRKIVLQGAYEQYF
>.|.|13|TRBV7-9|TRBJ2-7
TGTGCCAGCCAACCGTCGGTTACCTACGAGCAGTACTTC
CASQPSVTYEQYF
>.|.|12|TRBV30|TRBJ1-2
TGTGCCTGGAGCGCCTCCGGACCTGGCTACACCTTC
CAWSASGPGYTF
>.|.|14|TRBV2|TRBJ2-7
TGTGCCAGCAGAGGGGGTAGGGGTTCCTACGAGCAGTACTTC
CASRGGRGSYEQYF
>.|.|13|TRBV6-1|TRBJ1-1
TGTGCCAGCAGCCGGACAGCTAGATCTGAAGCTTTCTTT
CASSRTARSEAFF
>TRBD2|.|16|TRBV25-1|TRBJ2-3
TGTGCCAGCAGTGAATCGACTAGCGGAAGCACAGATACGCAGTATTTT
CASSESTSGSTDTQYF
>TRBD2|.|16|TRBV5-6|TRBJ2-1
TGTGCCAGCAGCACGGGACTAGTCGGGACCTACAATGAGCAGTTCTTC
CASSTGLVGTYNEQFF
>TRBD2|.|16|TRBV7-9|TRBJ2-1
TGTGCCAGCAGCCCAGAAGGAGCGGGGCTTCGGAATGAGCAGTTCTTC
CASSPEGAGLRNEQFF
>.|.|11|TRBV15|TRBJ1-1
TGTGCCACCAGCCAGGCCGCTGAAGCTTTCTTT
CATSQAAEAFF
>.|.|14|TRBV10-2|TRBJ1-2
TGCGCCAGCAGTGAGTCAGTGGCGGGCTATGGCTACACCTTC
CASSESVAGYGYTF
>.|.|13|TRBV6-1|TRBJ1-2
TGTGCCAGCAGTGATAACAGACTCTATGGCTACACCTTC
CASSDNRLYGYTF
>TRBD2|few|16|TRBV20-1|TRBJ2-1
TGCAGTGCCGTACCTAGCGGGGGATTAACCTACAATGAGCAGTTCTTC
CSAVPSGGLTYNEQFF
>.|.|16|TRBV3-1|TRBJ2-1
TGTGCCAGCAGCCAAACCCAGGGGGGCAGCTACAATGAGCAGTTCTTC
CASSQTQGGSYNEQFF
>.|.|10|TRBV20-1|TRBJ1-1
TGCAGGGGTGGGGATGCTGAAGCTTTCTTT
CRGGDAEAFF
>.|.|15|TRBV11-2|TRBJ2-1
TGTGCCGGCAGCGCAGTGACAAGCTCCTACAATGAGCAGTTCTTC
CAGSAVTSSYNEQFF
>TRBD2|.|17|TRBV7-2|TRBJ2-1
TGTGCCAGCAGCCCGTCCACCAGCGGGGGATTTTACAATGAGCAGTTCTTC
CASSPSTSGGFYNEQFF
>.|.|12|TRBV20-1|TRBJ2-1
TGCAGTGCTAGAGAAGAAGGGCCTGAGCAGTTCTTC
CSAREEGPEQFF
>.|few|12|TRBV20-1|TRBJ2-3
TGCAGTGCGGGAGACGGCAGTTATACGCAGTATTTT
CSAGDGSYTQYF
>.|.|16|TRBV12-3/TRBV12-4|TRBJ1-1
TGTGCCAGCAGCACCCGCATTAGGATATTGAACACTGAAGCTTTCTTT
CASSTRIRILNTEAFF